The clone carrying this TCR beta chain has just a few counts. Each CDR3 protein gets one entry after TCRdb re-called the reads with MiXCR. The data contain just over 300,000 distinct CDR3 sequences, 15% to 20% of them singletons. The germline V and J ends were trimmed by 4 bases and 6 bases, with 8 bases remaining between them. Germline V lookup: CDR1 SGHNT, CDR2 YYREEE (reference sequence). CDR3 length: 12 amino acids. These data come from a study of T cell repertoires in cytomegalovirus infection. Sequenced input: PBMCs. The receptor's source is a human donor in good health (CMV status not recorded). Some clones in this sample may be carry-over from other donors' samples. The gene calls are TRBV5-4 and TRBJ2-1; D ambiguous. The CDR3 bases are TGTGCCAGCAGCGTGGATAGCAATGAGCAGTTCTTC. Amino acids: CASSVDSNEQFF.